One sample yielded the 13 T cell receptor beta chains listed below, sequenced in a study of identical twins. MiXCR, run by TCRdb on the 5' RACE reads, gives a single entry per CDR3 protein. The top ten clones hold approximately 4.5% of a sample with 550,000 to 700,000 distinct CDR3 sequences, 21% of them seen once. This sample also appeared in a second study, on T cells expressing NK-cell markers.

The sequenced sample consisted of PBMCs. Source of these receptors: a young woman in good health.

This chain links TRBV3-1 with TRBJ2-2, with 12 bases lining up with TRBD2. The CDR3 is made up of 16 amino acids. V was clipped by 4 bases and J by 4 bases; unmatched bases: 4. In germline, CDR1 is LGHDT, CDR2 YNNKEL (reference sequence). Here the CDR3 reads CASSPKGLAGTGELFF. The CDR3 DNA is TGTGCCAGCAGCCCCAAGGGACTAGCGGGCACCGGGGAGCTGTTTTTT.

This sequence joins TRBV20-1 and TRBJ2-7; D is unresolved. CDR1 is DFQATT and CDR2 is SNEGSKA in the germline V gene (reference sequence). Trimming pared 3 bases from V and 1 base from J, leaving 10 bases between. The CDR3 runs 13 residues. The CDR3 bases are TGCAGTGCTAGCAGTGAATGGTCCTACGAGCAGTACTTC. This codes for CSASSEWSYEQYF.

This clonotype was counted only a few times. The V call is TRBV6-5, the J call TRBJ2-3, with 10 bases identical to TRBD2. J gave up 2 bases and V 6 bases, and 14 bases lay outside the gene matches. The germline CDR1 and CDR2 sequences are MNHEY and SVGAGI. The CDR3 is 18 residues long. CDR3 DNA sequence: TGTGCCAGCAGCTATACAAGGGGGACTAGCGACAACACAGATACGCAGTATTTT. Protein sequence: CASSYTRGTSDNTDTQYF.

Many counts were recorded for this clonotype. V gene TRBV20-1 combines with J gene TRBJ2-1; D not resolved. The CDR3 runs 11 residues. CDR1 and CDR2 (germline): DFQATT, SNEGSKA (reference sequence). V shed 6 bases and J shed 8 bases, with 11 bases lying between them. The CDR3 region has the DNA TGCAGTGCCCAAGACGGCGATGAGCAGTTCTTC. Translated, it gives CSAQDGDEQFF.

This chain joins TRBV7-2 and TRBJ2-6; 10 bases are shared with TRBD1. Losses at the gene ends were 4 bases for V and 2 bases for J; bases not matched to a gene: 5. This CDR3 is 17 amino acids long. CDR1 and CDR2 (germline): SGHTA, FQGNSA. As DNA, the CDR3 is TGTGCCAGCAGCTATGTGGGGACAGGGGCTGGGGCCAACGTCCTGACTTTC. Its protein is CASSYVGTGAGANVLTF.

In this sample, this clonotype turned up a few times. The genes are TRBV5-6 and TRBJ2-2; no firm D call. Germline V gene data show CDR1 as SGHDT and CDR2 as YYEEEE. CDR3 length: 17 residues. Trimming shortened V by 4 bases and J by 1 base, and 17 bases separated the two germline ends. The CDR3: CASSQDPRWWNTGELFF. DNA of the CDR3: TGTGCCAGCAGCCAAGACCCTAGGTGGTGGAACACCGGGGAGCTGTTTTTT. Filled out from reference TRBV5-6 and TRBJ2-2, the complete variable domain reads DAGVTQSPTHLIKTRGQQVTLRCSPKSGHDTVSWYQQALGQGPQFIFQYYEEEERQRGNFPDRFSGHQFPNYSSELNVNALLLGDSALYLCASSQDPRWWNTGELFFGEGSRLTVL.

This clonotype was seen more than once but under ten times. The chain links TRBV11-3 to TRBJ1-4, with a tentative D call TRBD1 (6 bases). Looked up from germline, CDR1 is SGHNT and CDR2 is YENEEA. This CDR3 comprises 15 residues. Trimming cost V 2 bases and J 5 bases, with 12 bases left between them. In DNA form, the CDR3 reads TGTGCCAGCAGCTTAAGCGGGGGCCAAAATGAAAAACTGTTTTTT. This encodes CASSLSGGQNEKLFF.

This clonotype turned up a few times. This chain connects TRBV20-1 to TRBJ2-5; TRBD1 is a possible D gene (5 bases). The CDR3 extends over 12 amino acids. Trimming left V 6 bases short and J 5 bases short, with 13 bases between. CDR1 is DFQATT, CDR2 SNEGSKA, per germline (reference sequence). CDR3 nucleotide sequence: TGCAGTGCAGGGGTAGAGAGGGAGACCCAGTACTTC. Amino acids: CSAGVERETQYF.

The V gene is TRBV6-1, the J gene TRBJ2-7; either TRBD1 or TRBD2 may supply D (7 bases each). The germline CDR1 and CDR2 sequences are MNHNS and SASEGT. Trimming removed 10 bases at V and 6 bases at J, with 22 bases between. There are 14 residues in the CDR3. The CDR3: CATGEGQSLCEQYF. Written as DNA, the CDR3 is TGTGCCACCGGGGAGGGACAGAGTCTCTGCGAGCAGTACTTC.

This clonotype was seen a handful of times. Here the CDR3 DNA reads TGTGCCAGCAGCCCCGGACTAGCGTGGCCCTCCTACAATGAGCAGTTCTTC. Protein product: CASSPGLAWPSYNEQFF. The chain is built from TRBV11-2 and TRBJ2-1; 9 bases align to TRBD2. The CDR3 runs 17 residues. Germline trimming cut 5 bases from V and 0 bases from J; bases unmatched to any gene: 8. In germline, CDR1 is SGHAT, CDR2 FQNNGV.

This chain joins TRBV29-1 and TRBJ2-2, with D unclear. Germline V lookup: CDR1 SQVTM, CDR2 ANQGSEA. The CDR3 is 14 residues long. Deletions cut 4 bases from V and 0 bases from J, with 9 bases between. The CDR3 nucleotides are TGCAGCGTTGTTGAGGATACGAACACCGGGGAGCTGTTTTTT. Its translation: CSVVEDTNTGELFF.

The chain joins TRBV2 to TRBJ2-4; no definite D call. V was pared by 3 bases and J by 9 bases, with 9 bases between. Germline V lookup: CDR1 SNHLY, CDR2 FYNNEI. The CDR3 runs 12 residues. CDR3 sequence (DNA): TGTGCCAGCAGTGATGGAAGGAGCATTCAGTACTTC. The encoded protein is CASSDGRSIQYF.

There are many counts of this clonotype. The gene calls are TRBV5-1 and TRBJ1-1; TRBD1 agrees at 9 bases. V lost 5 bases and J lost 6; bases outside the gene matches: 17. Germline lookup yields CDR1 SGHRS and CDR2 YFSETQ. The CDR3 loop spans 17 amino acids. The CDR3 nucleotides read TGCGCCAGCAGTCTTTCCGGGACAGGGAAAAGAGAATCTGAAGCTTTCTTT. Translated: CASSLSGTGKRESEAFF.